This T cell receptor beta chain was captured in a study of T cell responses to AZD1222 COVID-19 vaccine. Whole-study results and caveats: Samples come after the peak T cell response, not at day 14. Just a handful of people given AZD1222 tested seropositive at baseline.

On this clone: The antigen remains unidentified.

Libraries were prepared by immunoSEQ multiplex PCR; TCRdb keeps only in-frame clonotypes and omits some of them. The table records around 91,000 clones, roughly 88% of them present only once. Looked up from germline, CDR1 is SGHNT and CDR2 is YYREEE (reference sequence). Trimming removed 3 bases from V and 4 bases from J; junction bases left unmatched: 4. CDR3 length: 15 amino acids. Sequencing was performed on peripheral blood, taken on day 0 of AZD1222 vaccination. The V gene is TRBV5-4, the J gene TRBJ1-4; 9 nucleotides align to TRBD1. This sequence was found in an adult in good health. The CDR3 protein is CASSSNRGLNEKLFF. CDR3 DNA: TGTGCCAGCAGCTCCAACAGGGGGCTTAATGAAAAACTGTTTTTT. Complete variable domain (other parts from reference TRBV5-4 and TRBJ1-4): ETGVTQSPTHLIKTRGQQVTLRCSSQSGHNTVSWYQQALGQGPQFIFQYYREEENGRGNFPPRFSGLQFPNYSSELNVNALELDDSALYLCASSSNRGLNEKLFFGSGTQLSVL.